This passage covers 16 T cell receptor beta chains from one sample sequenced in a study of cytomegalovirus exposure and HLA in healthy donors. Clones were sequenced by immunoSEQ multiplex PCR, and TCRdb holds only the in-frame ones, with some missing. The sample comprises roughly 130,000 clones, roughly nine tenths of which are singletons, and 9% rests with the top ten. Source material: PBMCs. The receptor source for this set is a woman between 18 and 29 years old in good health and CMV-seropositive.

The chain joins TRBV12-5 to TRBJ2-1, with TRBD2 matching over 10 bases. V lost 6 bases, J lost 4 bases, and 12 bases stayed unmatched. Germline V gene sequence: CDR1 LGHNT, CDR2 FRNRAP. The length of the CDR3 is 17 residues. CDR3 loop: CASGLKAGGPKYNEQFF. DNA of the CDR3: TGTGCTAGTGGCCTGAAAGCGGGGGGGCCGAAATACAATGAGCAGTTCTTC.

The V gene is TRBV28, the J gene TRBJ2-5, with a weak D call TRBD2 (5 bases). The germline V gene has CDR1 MDHEN and CDR2 SYDVKM. This CDR3 spans 15 amino acids. Trimming shortened V by 3 bases and J by 4 bases, and 15 bases separated the two germline ends. In nucleotides, the CDR3 is TGTGCCAGCAGTTTTGGAGGCCCATCGTTAGAGACCCAGTACTTC. Protein sequence: CASSFGGPSLETQYF.

This chain joins TRBV5-4 and TRBJ2-7; 9 positions match TRBD1. This CDR3 is built from 14 residues. V was pared by 4 bases and J by 2 bases, with 4 bases of the junction left unmatched. Per germline, CDR1 SGHNT and CDR2 YYREEE (reference sequence). The CDR3 bases are TGTGCCAGCAGCGCCGGACAGGGGCCCTACGAGCAGTACTTC. Translating it yields CASSAGQGPYEQYF.

The V and J genes are TRBV28 and TRBJ2-7; D is ambiguous. Germline V gives CDR1 MDHEN, CDR2 SYDVKM. Trimming removed 9 bases from V and 3 bases from J, with 18 bases in between. The length of the CDR3 is 14 residues. In DNA form, the CDR3 reads TGTGCCAGTTCCCTCGAACCGCGAATCTACGAGCAGTACTTC. Protein: CASSLEPRIYEQYF.

The sample holds a few counts of this clone. The V gene is TRBV20-1, the J gene TRBJ1-1; D gene ambiguous. V lost 1 base and J lost 7, with 7 bases in between. CDR3 size: 11 residues. Germline CDR1 DFQATT, CDR2 SNEGSKA (reference sequence). The CDR3 bases are TGCAGTGCTAGAGCCCGGGGTGAAGCTTTCTTT. This encodes CSARARGEAFF.

The J gene is TRBJ1-5, the V gene TRBV5-3; D unresolved. TRBV5-3 is given ORF status, its function remaining uncertain. V was clipped by 4 bases and J by 0 bases, with 8 bases between them. This CDR3 spans 14 amino acids. Here the CDR3 DNA reads TGTGCCAGAAGCGAGGTGAATAGCAATCAGCCCCAGCATTTT. This translates into CARSEVNSNQPQHF.

This clone was counted a single time. This chain links TRBV5-1 with TRBJ2-7, with 7 bases that match TRBD2. The V gene's germline CDR1 is SGHRS and CDR2 YFSETQ. This CDR3 is built from 13 residues. Trimming took 1 base from V and 6 from J; bases not matched to a gene: 4. DNA of the CDR3: TGCGCCAGCAGCTTGCGACTAGCTAGCGAGCAGTACTTC. Residues: CASSLRLASEQYF.

The chain combines TRBV7-2 with TRBJ2-2; possibly TRBD2 for D (7 bases). Per germline, CDR1 SGHTA and CDR2 FQGNSA. Between the trimmed V and J ends, which lost 3 bases and 5 bases, there was a span of 16 bases. This CDR3 region has 16 residues. CDR3 nucleotides: TGTGCCAGCAGCTTTACGGGGGGCGTCAGAACCGGGGAGCTGTTTTTT. This encodes CASSFTGGVRTGELFF.

This clone was recorded only once. V usage is TRBV7-9 and J usage is TRBJ2-1, with D maybe TRBD2 (5 bases). The CDR3 totals 13 residues. Germline V gives CDR1 SEHNR, CDR2 FQNEAQ (reference sequence). V was shortened by 4 bases and J by 7 bases, with 11 bases between the two germline ends. This chain's CDR3 is CASSWPGGNEQFF. The CDR3 DNA follows: TGTGCCAGCAGCTGGCCGGGCGGGAATGAGCAGTTCTTC.

The chain combines TRBV27 with TRBJ1-2; D gene uncertain. This CDR3 contains 14 residues. Germline CDR1 MNHEY, CDR2 SMNVEV (reference sequence). Trimming pared 2 bases from V and 3 bases from J, leaving 10 bases between. CDR3 amino acids: CASSLGRRHYGYTF. The CDR3 bases are TGTGCCAGCAGTTTAGGGCGACGGCACTATGGCTACACCTTC.

This chain uses TRBV2 with TRBJ1-4; a possible D gene is TRBD1 (6 bases). Trimming removed 4 bases from V and 4 bases from J, with 13 bases in between. The CDR3 totals 15 residues. The germline V gene has CDR1 SNHLY and CDR2 FYNNEI. In DNA form, the CDR3 reads TGTGCCAGCAGTGGAGGGGGACGGTATAATGAAAAACTGTTTTTT. It encodes CASSGGGRYNEKLFF.

J is TRBJ1-5 and V is TRBV10-3, with D perhaps matching TRBD1 (6 bases). V lost 3 bases and J lost 7, with 10 bases in between. Per the germline V gene, CDR1 is ENHRY and CDR2 is SYGVKD. CDR3 length: 13 residues. CDR3 protein: CAISDAGVQPQHF. CDR3 coding DNA: TGTGCCATCAGTGACGCAGGGGTACAGCCCCAGCATTTT.

The chain joins TRBV30 to TRBJ1-4, with 10 bases that match TRBD1. Germline CDR1 is GTSNPN and CDR2 is SVGIG (reference sequence). V lost 0 bases, J lost 0 bases, and 10 bases stayed unmatched. The CDR3 has 19 residues. CDR3 DNA sequence: TGTGCCTGGAGTGTAACTAGGGACAGGGGACCAACAACTAATGAAAAACTGTTTTTT. Encoded protein: CAWSVTRDRGPTTNEKLFF.

The rearrangement links TRBV19 to TRBJ2-7, with 8 bases matching TRBD1. The V gene's germline CDR1 is LNHDA and CDR2 SQIVND (reference sequence). Unmatched junction bases numbered 17, after V lost 4 bases and J lost 0 bases. This CDR3 has 19 amino acids. The CDR3 region is CASSTDPGEGTGVSYEQYF. CDR3 DNA sequence: TGTGCCAGTAGTACCGACCCCGGGGAAGGGACAGGTGTCTCCTACGAGCAGTACTTC.

Written as DNA, the CDR3 is TGCGCCAGCAGCCAAGTAGGGAGAGGCGGTCGGGAGCCCCAGCATTTT. It encodes CASSQVGRGGREPQHF. J is TRBJ1-5 and V is TRBV4-1; the D is unclear. Deletions cut 1 base from V and 8 bases from J, with 18 bases between. The germline gives CDR1 MGHRA, CDR2 YSYEKL. The CDR3 runs to 16 residues.

The V call is TRBV19, the J call TRBJ2-1; TRBD1 matches at 7 bases. The J segment lost 6 bases and the V segment lost 4 bases, leaving 3 bases of the junction unmatched. Per germline, CDR1 LNHDA and CDR2 SQIVND (reference sequence). CDR3 length equals 13 residues. The CDR3 here is CASSRTGGNEQFF. The CDR3 coding sequence is TGTGCCAGTAGTAGGACAGGTGGCAATGAGCAGTTCTTC.